The clone carrying this TCR beta chain was counted many times. TCRdb reprocessed the RT-PCR reads with MiXCR, giving one entry per CDR3 protein. Found here are 550,000 to 750,000 distinct CDR3 sequences, approximately 15% of them singletons; the top ten hold around 3.3%. This CDR3 has 15 residues. The V and J ends lost 2 bases and 1 base, in that order; junction bases with no gene match: 3. Germline CDR1 SGHKS, CDR2 YYEKEE (reference sequence). The specimen sequenced was memory CD4+ T cells from blood. J is TRBJ2-3 and V is TRBV5-5; TRBD1 matches 8 bases. The sequence was collected from a female donor in good health, serving as a healthy control. The CDR3 sequence is CASSFDRGGTDTQYF. For the CDR3, the DNA is TGTGCCAGCAGCTTCGACAGGGGCGGCACAGATACGCAGTATTTT. Supplemented by reference TRBV5-5 and TRBJ2-3, the full variable domain reads DAGVTQSPTHLIKTRGQQVTLRCSPISGHKSVSWYQQVLGQGPQFIFQYYEKEERGRGNFPDRFSARQFPNYSSELNVNALLLGDSALYLCASSFDRGGTDTQYFGPGTRLTVL.